Given below is one TCR beta chain in context. What this receptor recognizes is not known. The record has no base qualities; no much larger clone is one base away. TCRbeta CDR3 regions were amplified from genomic DNA using the immunoSEQ Assay, a bias-controlled multiplex PCR. Per the source publication's procedure: The number of nucleated cells in each sample was estimated by amplification of reference gene primers within the assay. To quantify the absolute abundance of each unique TCRbeta CDR3 rearrangement, sequence reads were collapsed and filtered. Productive Simpson clonality was computed per sample as the square root of Simpson's diversity index over productive rearrangements. In TCRdb, the immuneACCESS table is reduced to in-frame sequences with V and J assigned. These tables do not hold every clone; where another copy was compared, an unresolved V gene accounts for under half, and the others remain unexplained. V and J calls and clone size are copied from that table; D and trimming were computed from the DNA. The sample has about 220,000 clones on record, 84% of them singletons. The top ten hold 20% of the sample.

This specimen belongs to a study of blood T cell repertoires in COVID-19 (dated by TCRdb to 2020 to 2021). Describing the broader study: Samples covering the acute and convalescent phases of COVID-19 were provided by collaborators in the United States, Italy and Spain. The material from the prospective study consisted of cDNA or gDNA derived from T cells, B-cell-depleted T cells, or PBMCs. Subjects who had been exposed to COVID-19, were actively infected with it, or had recovered from it provided the deeply sampled blood TCRbeta repertoires that made up the dataset. The repertoires were made available in a free public database intended to serve as a resource for research on the immune response to SARS-CoV-2. The samples were drawn from two sources: the first 160 participants of the ongoing ImmuneRACE study, and over 950 subjects contributed by 6 global collaborators. A de-identified subject ID, COVID-19 status, age in years and sex were almost always included in the sample metadata. HLA class I and class II types, where available, came from metadata supplied by the sample provider rather than from assay-based typing. Broad study findings and their caveats: How much clinical and demographic metadata was included differed by source and by participant, and the metadata was provided uncurated.

Relative to germline, V is 3 bases shorter and J is 1 base shorter, with 8 bases between their ends. The germline V gene (reference sequence) gives CDR1 as SEHNR and CDR2 as FQNEAQ. Its CDR3 holds 14 amino acids, cysteine through phenylalanine. Only CDR3 DNA remains: 42 bases, in frame from the first base. The collaborating institutions used their own protocols to collect whole blood in K2EDTA tubes. For TCRbeta analysis, collaborators shipped samples as frozen whole blood, isolated PBMCs, or DNA extracted from either of those sample types. This clonotype was sampled from a man aged 30-40 years with active or convalescent COVID-19. This chain joins TRBV7-9 to TRBJ2-3, and perhaps TRBD2 as D gene, on 6 matching bases. The sample comprised peripheral blood. CDR3 region: CASSFLARTDTQYF. The nucleotide sequence is given as TGTGCCAGCAGCTTCCTAGCGCGCACAGATACGCAGTATTTT.